This TCR beta chain appears in the sequencing data of a study of cytomegalovirus exposure and HLA in healthy donors. Sequencing used immunoSEQ multiplex PCR; TCRdb keeps in-frame clones, though not all of them. The sample lists 100,000 to 150,000 clones, around 95% occurring once. The germline V and J ends were trimmed by 1 base and 6 bases, with 13 bases remaining between them. The CDR3 consists of 14 residues. CDR1 SGHTA and CDR2 FQGTGA come from the germline V gene. Material: PBMCs. The J gene is TRBJ2-7, the V gene TRBV7-3; D possibly corresponds to TRBD2 (7 bases). The source of this sequence is a man aged 18 to 35 in good health and CMV-seronegative. The CDR3 DNA sequence: TGTGCCAGCAGCTTAAGGGGGGGCTCCCGCGAGCAGTACTTC. This translates into CASSLRGGSREQYF.